What follows are 32 T cell receptor beta chains derived from one specimen sequenced in a study of blood T cell repertoires in COVID-19 (dated by TCRdb to about 2020). The library was made by the immunoSEQ multiplex PCR assay. Drawn from immuneACCESS, this table holds only the in-frame rearrangements with V and J called that TCRdb kept. Clones are partly lost; checked studies trace under half to an unresolved V gene and leave the rest unexplained. The sample table lists 150,000 to 200,000 clones, 88% of them with a count of one. Of the sample, 4.4% is held by the ten largest clones. The source material was peripheral blood. The origin of the receptors is a human donor in a cohort sampled during active COVID-19.

The V and J genes are TRBV7-4 and TRBJ2-7, with D perhaps matching TRBD1 (6 bases). Trimming took off 6 bases at V and 0 bases at J, with 15 bases between the two ends. CDR1 SGHVT and CDR2 SQSDAQ come from the germline V gene. The CDR3 has 15 amino acids. The chain's CDR3 is CASRGAQGVSYEQYF. The DNA of the CDR3 is TGTGCCAGCAGGGGGGCACAGGGAGTCTCCTACGAGCAGTACTTC.

The chain links TRBV9 to TRBJ1-1, with D tentatively TRBD1 (6 bases). The CDR3 runs 13 residues. CDR1 SGDLS and CDR2 YYNGEE come from the germline V gene. V dropped 3 bases and J dropped 1 base, with 7 bases sitting between them. The DNA of the CDR3 is TGTGCCAGCAGCGGACAGGCGAACACTGAAGCTTTCTTT. Translated: CASSGQANTEAFF.

A single count supports this clone. The chain recombines TRBV10-3 with TRBJ2-7, with 8 nucleotides matching TRBD1. V gave up 4 bases and J gave up 2 bases; unmatched junction bases: 10. This CDR3 has 16 residues. From germline, CDR1 is ENHRY and CDR2 SYGVKD. CDR3 sequence: CAISGDGQGNAYEQYF. The DNA of the CDR3 is TGTGCCATCAGTGGGGACGGACAGGGCAATGCCTACGAGCAGTACTTC.

The chain couples TRBV28 to TRBJ1-5; TRBD1 is a possible D gene (6 bases). The ends were cut back, 8 bases at V and 5 bases at J, with 13 bases in the middle. The CDR3 is 13 residues long. Germline V gives CDR1 MDHEN, CDR2 SYDVKM. CDR3 region: CASWSQGDQPQHF. CDR3 sequence (DNA): TGTGCCAGCTGGTCACAGGGAGATCAGCCCCAGCATTTT.

V and J are TRBV27 and TRBJ1-5, with 9 bases identical to TRBD1. The CDR3 totals 14 residues. The V gene's germline CDR1 is MNHEY and CDR2 SMNVEV (reference sequence). Germline trimming cut 6 bases from V and 5 bases from J; bases unmatched to any gene: 5. CDR3 amino acids: CASRGTGNHQPQHF. For the CDR3, the DNA is TGTGCCAGCAGGGGGACAGGGAACCATCAGCCCCAGCATTTT.

In its sample, this clone was seen a few times. The V gene is TRBV5-6, the J gene TRBJ2-4; maybe TRBD1 (6 bases). V lost 4 bases to trimming and J lost 7 bases, with 24 bases between them. The CDR3 is 17 residues long. Looked up from germline, CDR1 is SGHDT and CDR2 is YYEEEE. This CDR3 reads CASSPPGQGPLGNIQYF. The CDR3 DNA is TGTGCCAGCAGCCCCCCCGGGCAGGGGCCCTTGGGGAACATTCAGTACTTC.

This chain links TRBV6-5 with TRBJ1-6; 10 bases fit TRBD1. Germline V gene sequence: CDR1 MNHEY, CDR2 SVGAGI. The CDR3 loop spans 14 amino acids. Unmatched junction bases numbered 2, after V lost 6 bases and J lost 6 bases. This CDR3 is CASSGQGGNSPLHF. DNA of the CDR3: TGTGCCAGCAGCGGACAGGGGGGTAATTCACCCCTCCACTTT.

The chain employs TRBV9 and TRBJ2-2; 8 positions match TRBD2. Germline CDR1 is SGDLS and CDR2 is YYNGEE. V trimming: 1 base; J trimming: 7 bases; junction bases outside the gene matches: 6. The CDR3 contains 15 residues. DNA for the CDR3: TGTGCCAGCAGCGTACCCGGGGGGGCTGACGGGGAGCTGTTTTTT. Translating it yields CASSVPGGADGELFF.

This chain joins TRBV5-8 and TRBJ2-3; TRBD1 matches 7 bases. The CDR3 loop spans 16 amino acids. The J segment lost 2 bases and the V segment lost 2 bases, leaving 8 bases of the junction unmatched. The germline CDR1 and CDR2 sequences are SGHTS and YDEGEE. The CDR3: CASSLARTGYTDTQYF. In DNA, the CDR3 is TGTGCCAGCAGCTTAGCCCGGACAGGCTACACAGATACGCAGTATTTT.

This sequence joins TRBV10-3 and TRBJ2-6, with 7 bases fitting TRBD1. Germline CDR1 ENHRY, CDR2 SYGVKD. The V gene end was trimmed by 5 bases and the J gene end by 9 bases; junction bases not matched to a gene: 7. The CDR3 runs 14 residues. The CDR3 is CAISKGTEGNVLTF. The CDR3 nucleotides read TGTGCCATCAGTAAAGGGACAGAGGGCAACGTCCTGACTTTC.

The rearrangement uses TRBV28 and TRBJ1-2, with D unresolved. The CDR3 totals 13 residues. Germline CDR1 and CDR2: MDHEN and SYDVKM. V was cut by 7 bases and J by 1 base, with 10 bases left in between. The CDR3 DNA sequence: TGTGCCAGCAATGGAGGTTTTAACTATGGCTACACCTTC. The encoded protein is CASNGGFNYGYTF.

This chain uses TRBV7-2 with TRBJ2-1; TRBD2 agrees at 7 bases. V was pared by 1 base and J by 9 bases, with 6 bases of the junction left unmatched. Germline V gene lookup returns CDR1 SGHTA and CDR2 FQGNSA. This CDR3 region has 14 residues. The CDR3 loop is CASSLVGGGTEQFF. The CDR3 DNA sequence: TGTGCCAGCAGCTTAGTTGGGGGGGGGACTGAGCAGTTCTTC.

V usage is TRBV11-2 and J usage is TRBJ1-2; D is uncertain. This CDR3 has 15 amino acids. Germline CDR1 is SGHAT and CDR2 is FQNNGV. Trimming pared 0 bases from V and 0 bases from J, leaving 8 bases between. This chain's CDR3 is CASSLDLAANYGYTF. CDR3 nucleotide sequence: TGTGCCAGCAGCTTAGATCTCGCAGCTAACTATGGCTACACCTTC.

This chain connects TRBV3-1 (or the pseudogene TRBV3-2) to TRBJ2-3, with D perhaps matching TRBD2 (6 bases). Trimming left V 3 bases short and J 2 bases short, with 12 bases between. The CDR3 sequence is 15 residues long. Germline CDR1 and CDR2: LGHDT and YNNKEL (reference sequence). CDR3 DNA: TGTGCCAGCAGCCATGGGGGGTTGAACACAGATACGCAGTATTTT. It is translated as CASSHGGLNTDTQYF.

The CDR3 loop is CAGGGRPYEQYF. As DNA, the CDR3 is TGTGCCGGAGGTGGCAGGCCCTACGAGCAGTACTTC. The chain links TRBV2 to TRBJ2-7; TRBD2 is a possible D gene (5 bases). V gave up 11 bases and J gave up 2 bases, with 13 bases separating them. Per the germline V gene, CDR1 is SNHLY and CDR2 is FYNNEI. The CDR3 consists of 12 residues.

The chain carries TRBV5-1 and TRBJ2-7; 8 positions match TRBD2. Germline trimming cut 0 bases from V and 6 bases from J; bases unmatched to any gene: 8. Per germline, CDR1 SGHRS and CDR2 YFSETQ. CDR3 length: 15 amino acids. CDR3 loop: CASSLGGREGPEQYF. The CDR3 DNA sequence: TGCGCCAGCAGCTTGGGGGGTCGGGAGGGCCCCGAGCAGTACTTC.

This clone was detected only once. This sequence joins TRBV5-4 and TRBJ1-2; the match to TRBD1 covers 7 bases. CDR1 is SGHNT and CDR2 is YYREEE in the germline V gene (reference sequence). The CDR3 has 14 residues. V was clipped by 4 bases and J by 2 bases; unmatched bases: 5. The CDR3 reads CASSRTGENYGYTF. CDR3 DNA sequence: TGTGCCAGCAGCCGGACAGGCGAGAACTATGGCTACACCTTC.

The chain links TRBV9 to TRBJ2-3, with D possibly matching TRBD2 (6 bases). The germline gives CDR1 SGDLS, CDR2 YYNGEE. This CDR3 is built from 16 residues. Trimming stripped 0 bases from V and 6 bases from J, with 17 bases between. The DNA of the CDR3 is TGTGCCAGCAGCGTAGCCCCCGCGGGCGCGGGGGATACGCAGTATTTT. Its protein product is CASSVAPAGAGDTQYF.

V and J are TRBV18 and TRBJ2-5; D gene unclear. CDR1 KGHSH and CDR2 LQKENI come from the germline V gene. Trimming removed 6 bases from V and 2 bases from J, with 10 bases in between. The CDR3 is 13 amino acids. This CDR3 reads CASSVMTQETQYF. CDR3 DNA sequence: TGTGCCAGCTCCGTCATGACACAAGAGACCCAGTACTTC.

The chain recombines TRBV11-3 with TRBJ2-1; weak D call: TRBD2 (5 bases). Trimming took off 5 bases at V and 10 bases at J, with 18 bases between the two ends. CDR1 is SGHNT, CDR2 YENEEA, per germline. This CDR3 contains 14 residues. The CDR3 loop is CASSPAGDLGEQFF. The CDR3 bases are TGTGCCAGCAGCCCAGCCGGGGATTTGGGCGAGCAGTTCTTC.

The rearrangement links TRBV28 to TRBJ2-7; D perhaps matches TRBD1 (6 bases). The CDR3 is 17 amino acids. Germline CDR1 MDHEN, CDR2 SYDVKM. Trimming shortened V by 5 bases and J by 6 bases, and 26 bases separated the two germline ends. This CDR3 is CASSPSVIRDTFPEQYF. The DNA for the CDR3 is TGTGCCAGCAGTCCAAGTGTCATCCGGGACACATTCCCCGAGCAGTACTTC.

The sample holds one count of this clone. The chain has TRBV5-4 and TRBJ2-1; 11 nucleotides match TRBD2. Germline CDR1 SGHNT, CDR2 YYREEE (reference sequence). The CDR3 totals 17 residues. Unmatched junction bases numbered 13, after V lost 4 bases and J lost 7 bases. The CDR3 protein is CASSHVAGGPRGNEQFF. CDR3 bases: TGTGCCAGCAGCCACGTAGCGGGAGGGCCGCGGGGTAATGAGCAGTTCTTC.

J is TRBJ2-1 and V is TRBV11-2; TRBD2 matches 7 bases. From germline, CDR1 is SGHAT and CDR2 FQNNGV. The CDR3 loop spans 14 amino acids. V lost 2 bases, J lost 4 bases, and 2 bases stayed unmatched. The DNA of the CDR3 is TGTGCCAGCAGCTTACGGGACTATTACAATGAGCAGTTCTTC. It is translated as CASSLRDYYNEQFF.

This sequence joins TRBV3-1 (or the pseudogene TRBV3-2) and TRBJ1-5; 7 positions agree with TRBD1. V lost 1 base and J lost 8; bases outside the gene matches: 2. CDR3 length: 13 amino acids. Germline loops: CDR1 LGHDT, CDR2 YNNKEL (reference sequence). The CDR3 region has the DNA TGTGCCAGCAGCCAAGTCAGGGGGGAGCCCCAGCATTTT. Translated, it gives CASSQVRGEPQHF.

The gene calls are TRBV14 and TRBJ2-1, with a weak D call TRBD1 (6 bases). The V gene lost 5 bases and the J gene lost 7 bases, with 15 bases spanning the gap. CDR1 is SGHDN and CDR2 is FVKESK in the germline V gene. CDR3 length: 14 amino acids. In DNA form, the CDR3 reads TGTGCCAGCAGCGGGACATTCCCGGGTAATGAGCAGTTCTTC. Protein sequence: CASSGTFPGNEQFF.

This sequence joins TRBV4-3 and TRBJ2-7; 8 nucleotides line up with TRBD1. The CDR3 has 15 amino acids. Germline-derived CDR1 and CDR2 are LGHNA and YSLEER. J gave up 2 bases and V 4 bases, and 7 bases lay outside the gene matches. CDR3 protein: CASSRGTGKAYEQYF. The CDR3 nucleotides are TGCGCCAGCAGCCGAGGGACAGGTAAAGCCTACGAGCAGTACTTC.

CDR3 sequence: CASSAGLAGAGDTQYF. The CDR3 region has the DNA TGTGCCAGCAGTGCGGGACTAGCGGGAGCGGGAGATACGCAGTATTTT. The gene calls are TRBV6-4 and TRBJ2-3; 14 positions match TRBD2. CDR1 and CDR2 from the germline V gene are MRHNA and SNTAGT. V dropped 4 bases and J dropped 5; count of bases not matched to a gene: 5. This CDR3 is built from 16 residues.

The chain couples TRBV5-1 to TRBJ1-2, with TRBD1 matching over 7 bases. CDR1 and CDR2 (germline): SGHRS, YFSETQ. The CDR3 contains 13 residues. The ends lost 0 bases at V and 5 bases at J; junction bases unmatched: 1. The chain's CDR3 is CASSLEQGYGYTF. The CDR3 coding sequence is TGCGCCAGCAGCTTGGAACAGGGGTATGGCTACACCTTC.

V usage is TRBV7-8 and J usage is TRBJ2-2; 9 nucleotides agree with TRBD1. This CDR3 is built from 17 residues. The trim removed 5 bases at V and 3 bases at J, leaving 10 bases unmatched. Germline V gene lookup returns CDR1 SGHVS and CDR2 FQNEAQ. In DNA, the CDR3 is TGTGCCAGCAGCGCCAGAACCGGGACAGGGTACACCGGGGAGCTGTTTTTT. Translation gives CASSARTGTGYTGELFF.

This clone has a single count. The J gene is TRBJ1-2, the V gene TRBV6-2 or TRBV6-3; D unclear. Germline V CDR1 and CDR2: MNHEY, SVGEGT. The CDR3 runs 15 residues. V lost 2 bases to trimming and J lost 1 base, with 11 bases between them. This CDR3 is CASSYRVGSNYGYTF. The CDR3 DNA reads TGTGCCAGCAGTTACCGGGTTGGCAGTAACTATGGCTACACCTTC.

V gene TRBV4-3 combines with J gene TRBJ2-7; unclear D gene. V gave up 4 bases and J gave up 4 bases, with 17 bases separating them. This CDR3 contains 15 residues. Looked up from germline, CDR1 is LGHNA and CDR2 is YSLEER. The CDR3 is CASSPERSPWYEQYF. In DNA form, the CDR3 reads TGCGCCAGCAGCCCCGAACGGTCCCCGTGGTACGAGCAGTACTTC.

This clone occurred many times. CDR3 nucleotides: TGCGCCAGCAGCGTGGGACAGGCCCTGGACGAGCAGTACTTC. It is translated as CASSVGQALDEQYF. The genes are TRBV5-1 and TRBJ2-7; TRBD1 aligns across 8 bases. There are 14 residues in the CDR3. Germline lookup yields CDR1 SGHRS and CDR2 YFSETQ. The V and J ends lost 4 bases and 5 bases, in that order; junction bases with no gene match: 8.